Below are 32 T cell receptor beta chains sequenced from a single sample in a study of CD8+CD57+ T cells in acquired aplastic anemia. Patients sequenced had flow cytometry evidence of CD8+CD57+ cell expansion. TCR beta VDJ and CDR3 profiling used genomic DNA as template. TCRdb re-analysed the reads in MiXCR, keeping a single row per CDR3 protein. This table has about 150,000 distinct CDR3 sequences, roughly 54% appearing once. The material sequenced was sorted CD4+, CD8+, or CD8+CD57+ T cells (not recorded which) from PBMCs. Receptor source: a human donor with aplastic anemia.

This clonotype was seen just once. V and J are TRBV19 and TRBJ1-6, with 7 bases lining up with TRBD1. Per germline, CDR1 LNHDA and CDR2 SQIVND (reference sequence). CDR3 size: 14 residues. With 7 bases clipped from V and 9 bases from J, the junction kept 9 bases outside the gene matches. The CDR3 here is CASTTRPGGSPLHF. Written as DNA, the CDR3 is TGTGCCAGTACCACTCGGCCAGGGGGTTCACCCCTCCACTTT. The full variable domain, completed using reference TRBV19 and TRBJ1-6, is DGGITQSPKYLFRKEGQNVTLSCEQNLNHDAMYWYRQDPGQGLRLIYYSQIVNDFQKGDIAEGYSVSREKKESFPLTVTSAQKNPTAFYLCASTTRPGGSPLHFGNGTRLTVT.

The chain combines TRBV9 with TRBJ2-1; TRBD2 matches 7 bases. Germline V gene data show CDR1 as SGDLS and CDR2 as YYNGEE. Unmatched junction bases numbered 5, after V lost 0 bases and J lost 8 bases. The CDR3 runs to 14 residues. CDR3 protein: CASSVVAGAHEQFF. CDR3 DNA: TGTGCCAGCAGCGTAGTTGCGGGAGCTCATGAGCAGTTCTTC.

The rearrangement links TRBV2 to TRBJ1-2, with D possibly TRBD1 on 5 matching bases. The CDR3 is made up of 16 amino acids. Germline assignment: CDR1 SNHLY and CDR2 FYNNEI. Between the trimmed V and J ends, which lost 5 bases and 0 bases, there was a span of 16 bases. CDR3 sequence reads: CASSPSTGLTNYGYTF. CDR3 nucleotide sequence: TGTGCCAGCAGTCCAAGTACGGGACTGACTAACTATGGCTACACCTTC.

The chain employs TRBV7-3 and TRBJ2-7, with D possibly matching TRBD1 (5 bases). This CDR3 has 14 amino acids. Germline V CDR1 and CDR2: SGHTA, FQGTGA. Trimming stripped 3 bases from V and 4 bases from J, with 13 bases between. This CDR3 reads CASSLGHSYYEQYF. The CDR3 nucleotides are TGTGCCAGCAGCTTGGGGCACAGCTATTACGAGCAGTACTTC.

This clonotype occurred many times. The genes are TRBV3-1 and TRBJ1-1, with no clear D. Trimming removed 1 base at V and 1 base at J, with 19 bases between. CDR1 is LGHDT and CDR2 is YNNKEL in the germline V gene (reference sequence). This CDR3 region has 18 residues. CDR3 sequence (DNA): TGTGCCAGCAGCCAAGTAGGACTCCGCGTTAATCAGAACACTGAAGCTTTCTTT. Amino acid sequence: CASSQVGLRVNQNTEAFF.

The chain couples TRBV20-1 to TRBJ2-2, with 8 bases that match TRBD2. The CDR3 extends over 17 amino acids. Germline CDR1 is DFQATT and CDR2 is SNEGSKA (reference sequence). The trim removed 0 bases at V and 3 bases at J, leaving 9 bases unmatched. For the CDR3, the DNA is TGCAGTGCTAGAGATCGGAGCGGGGGAACTTACACCGGGGAGCTGTTTTTT. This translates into CSARDRSGGTYTGELFF.

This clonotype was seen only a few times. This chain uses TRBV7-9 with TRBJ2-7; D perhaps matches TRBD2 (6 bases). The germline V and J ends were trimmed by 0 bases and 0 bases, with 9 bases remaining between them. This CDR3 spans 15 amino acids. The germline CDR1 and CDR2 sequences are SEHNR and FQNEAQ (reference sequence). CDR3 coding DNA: TGTGCCAGCAGCTTAGCTGGAGGGAGCTCCTACGAGCAGTACTTC. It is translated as CASSLAGGSSYEQYF.

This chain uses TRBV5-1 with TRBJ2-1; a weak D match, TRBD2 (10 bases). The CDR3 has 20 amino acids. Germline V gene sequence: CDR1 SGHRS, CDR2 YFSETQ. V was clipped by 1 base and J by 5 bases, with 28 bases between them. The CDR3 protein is CASSLTSGTGSESVDNEQFF. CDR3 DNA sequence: TGCGCCAGCAGCTTGACTAGCGGGACAGGGAGCGAATCGGTTGACAATGAGCAGTTCTTC.

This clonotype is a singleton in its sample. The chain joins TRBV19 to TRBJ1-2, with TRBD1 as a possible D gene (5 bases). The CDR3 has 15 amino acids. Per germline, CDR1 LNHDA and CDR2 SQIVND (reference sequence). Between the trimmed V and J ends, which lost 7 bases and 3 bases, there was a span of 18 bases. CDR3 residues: CASIDTQGNDYGYTF. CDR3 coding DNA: TGTGCCAGTATCGACACGCAGGGCAACGACTATGGCTACACCTTC.

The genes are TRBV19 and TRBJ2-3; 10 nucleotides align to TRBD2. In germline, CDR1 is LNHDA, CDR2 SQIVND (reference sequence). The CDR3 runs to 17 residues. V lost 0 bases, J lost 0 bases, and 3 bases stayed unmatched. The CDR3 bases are TGTGCCAGTAGTATAGAGGTAGCGGGGGGCAGCACAGATACGCAGTATTTT. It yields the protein CASSIEVAGGSTDTQYF. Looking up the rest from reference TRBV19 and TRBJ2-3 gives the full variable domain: DGGITQSPKYLFRKEGQNVTLSCEQNLNHDAMYWYRQDPGQGLRLIYYSQIVNDFQKGDIAEGYSVSREKKESFPLTVTSAQKNPTAFYLCASSIEVAGGSTDTQYFGPGTRLTVL.

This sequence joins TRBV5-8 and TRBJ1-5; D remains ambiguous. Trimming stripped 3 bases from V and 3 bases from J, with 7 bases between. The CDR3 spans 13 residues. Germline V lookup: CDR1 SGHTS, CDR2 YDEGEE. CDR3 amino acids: CASSSQANQPQHF. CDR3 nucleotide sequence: TGTGCCAGCAGCTCCCAGGCCAATCAGCCCCAGCATTTT.

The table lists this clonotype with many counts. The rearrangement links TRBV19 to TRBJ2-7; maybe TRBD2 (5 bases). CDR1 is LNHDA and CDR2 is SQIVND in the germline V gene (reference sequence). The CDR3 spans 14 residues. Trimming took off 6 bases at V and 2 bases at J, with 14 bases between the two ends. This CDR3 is CASSFAGAAYEQYF. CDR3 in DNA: TGTGCCAGTAGCTTCGCGGGCGCAGCCTACGAGCAGTACTTC.

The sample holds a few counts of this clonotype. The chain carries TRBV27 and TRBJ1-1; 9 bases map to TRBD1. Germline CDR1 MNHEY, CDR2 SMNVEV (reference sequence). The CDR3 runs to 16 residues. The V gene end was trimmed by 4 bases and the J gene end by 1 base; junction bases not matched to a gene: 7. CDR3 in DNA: TGTGCCAGCAGTTCTTCCGGGGGACAGGGGAACACTGAAGCTTTCTTT. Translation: CASSSSGGQGNTEAFF.

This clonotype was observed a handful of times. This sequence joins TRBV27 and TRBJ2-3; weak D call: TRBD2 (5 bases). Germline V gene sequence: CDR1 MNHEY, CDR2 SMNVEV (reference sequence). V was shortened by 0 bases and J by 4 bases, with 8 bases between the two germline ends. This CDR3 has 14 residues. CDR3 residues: CASSLSRESDTQYF. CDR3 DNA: TGTGCCAGCAGTTTATCTCGGGAATCAGATACGCAGTATTTT.

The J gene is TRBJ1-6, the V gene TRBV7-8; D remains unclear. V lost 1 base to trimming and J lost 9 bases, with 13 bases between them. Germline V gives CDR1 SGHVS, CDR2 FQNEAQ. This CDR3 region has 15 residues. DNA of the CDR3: TGTGCCAGCAGCTTAGAGGGCACGTCAGGTTCACCCCTCCACTTT. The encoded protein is CASSLEGTSGSPLHF.

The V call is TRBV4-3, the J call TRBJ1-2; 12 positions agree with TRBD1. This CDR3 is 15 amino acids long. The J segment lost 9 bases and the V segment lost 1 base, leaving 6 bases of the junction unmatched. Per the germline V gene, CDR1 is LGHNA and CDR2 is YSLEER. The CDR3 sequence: CASSQGGDRGHRYTF. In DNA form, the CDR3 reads TGCGCCAGCAGCCAAGGGGGGGACAGGGGGCATCGCTACACCTTC.

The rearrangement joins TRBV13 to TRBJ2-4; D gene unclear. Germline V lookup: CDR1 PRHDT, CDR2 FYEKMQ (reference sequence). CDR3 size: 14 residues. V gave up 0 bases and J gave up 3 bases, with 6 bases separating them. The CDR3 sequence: CASSLGFVKNIQYF. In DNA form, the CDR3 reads TGTGCCAGCAGCTTAGGCTTCGTCAAAAACATTCAGTACTTC.

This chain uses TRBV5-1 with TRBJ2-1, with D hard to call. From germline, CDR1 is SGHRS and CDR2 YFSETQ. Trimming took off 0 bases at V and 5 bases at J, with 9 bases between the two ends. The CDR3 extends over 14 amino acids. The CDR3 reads CASSLVGSNNEQFF. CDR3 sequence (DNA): TGCGCCAGCAGCTTGGTGGGTAGCAACAATGAGCAGTTCTTC.

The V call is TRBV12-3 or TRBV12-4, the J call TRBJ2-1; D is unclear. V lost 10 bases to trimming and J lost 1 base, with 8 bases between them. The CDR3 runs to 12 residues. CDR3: CAMGRSYNEQFF. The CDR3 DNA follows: TGTGCCATGGGTCGTTCCTACAATGAGCAGTTCTTC.

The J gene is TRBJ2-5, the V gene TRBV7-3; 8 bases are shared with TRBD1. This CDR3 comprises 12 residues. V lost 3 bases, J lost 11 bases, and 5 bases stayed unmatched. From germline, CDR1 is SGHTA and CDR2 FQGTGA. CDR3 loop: CASSFTGGEQYF. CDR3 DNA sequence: TGTGCCAGCAGCTTCACAGGGGGAGAGCAGTACTTC.

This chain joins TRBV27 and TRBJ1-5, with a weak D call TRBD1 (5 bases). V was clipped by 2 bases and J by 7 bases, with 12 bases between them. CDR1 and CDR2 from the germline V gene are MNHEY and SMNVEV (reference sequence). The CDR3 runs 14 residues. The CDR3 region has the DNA TGTGCCAGCAGTTTAAGAGGGGTCAGCCAGCCCCAGCATTTT. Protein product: CASSLRGVSQPQHF.

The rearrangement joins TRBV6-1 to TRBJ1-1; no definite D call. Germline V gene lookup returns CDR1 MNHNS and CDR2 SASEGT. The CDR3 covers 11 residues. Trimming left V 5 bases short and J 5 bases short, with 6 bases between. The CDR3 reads CASSPVTEAFF. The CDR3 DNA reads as TGTGCCAGCAGTCCGGTGACTGAAGCTTTCTTT.

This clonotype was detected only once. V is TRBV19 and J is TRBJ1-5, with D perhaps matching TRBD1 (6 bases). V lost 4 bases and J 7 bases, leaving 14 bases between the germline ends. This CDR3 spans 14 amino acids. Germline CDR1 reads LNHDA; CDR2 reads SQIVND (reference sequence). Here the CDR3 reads CASSTQGSGQPQHF. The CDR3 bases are TGTGCCAGTAGTACTCAGGGGTCAGGGCAGCCCCAGCATTTT. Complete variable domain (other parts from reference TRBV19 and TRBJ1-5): DGGITQSPKYLFRKEGQNVTLSCEQNLNHDAMYWYRQDPGQGLRLIYYSQIVNDFQKGDIAEGYSVSREKKESFPLTVTSAQKNPTAFYLCASSTQGSGQPQHFGDGTRLSIL.

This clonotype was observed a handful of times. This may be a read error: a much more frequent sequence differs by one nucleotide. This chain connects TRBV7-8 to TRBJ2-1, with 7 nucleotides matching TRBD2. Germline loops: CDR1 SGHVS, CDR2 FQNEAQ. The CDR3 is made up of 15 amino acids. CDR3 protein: CASSAQGTNYNGQFF. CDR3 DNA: TGTGCCAGCAGCGCTCAAGGGACTAACTACAATGGGCAGTTCTTC.

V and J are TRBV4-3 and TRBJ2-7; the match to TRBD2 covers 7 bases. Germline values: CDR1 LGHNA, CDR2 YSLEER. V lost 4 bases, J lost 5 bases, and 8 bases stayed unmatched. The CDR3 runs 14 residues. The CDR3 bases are TGCGCCAGCAGCCCGTACGGGGGGTTAAACGAGCAGTACTTC. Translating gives CASSPYGGLNEQYF.

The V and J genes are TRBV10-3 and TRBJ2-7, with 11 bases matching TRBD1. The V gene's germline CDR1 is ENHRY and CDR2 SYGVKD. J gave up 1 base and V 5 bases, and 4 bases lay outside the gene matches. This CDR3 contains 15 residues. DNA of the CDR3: TGTGCCATCAGTCCGCGGGACAGGGGGTCCTACGAGCAGTACTTC. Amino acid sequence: CAISPRDRGSYEQYF.

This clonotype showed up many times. CDR3 residues: CASNLTHVGNELTTWAQETQYF. The DNA of the CDR3 is TGTGCCAGCAACTTGACCCACGTGGGGAATGAACTTACTACCTGGGCCCAAGAGACCCAGTACTTC. The chain has TRBV12-3 or TRBV12-4 and TRBJ2-5, with unresolved D. The CDR3 covers 22 residues. The ends were cut back, 7 bases at V and 1 base at J, with 37 bases in the middle.

CDR3 residues: CSARWGEETQYF. In DNA, the CDR3 is TGCAGTGCTAGATGGGGTGAAGAGACCCAGTACTTC. V usage is TRBV20-1 and J usage is TRBJ2-5; no clear D. The CDR3 extends over 12 amino acids. Germline values: CDR1 DFQATT, CDR2 SNEGSKA (reference sequence). V was pared by 2 bases and J by 3 bases, with 7 bases between.

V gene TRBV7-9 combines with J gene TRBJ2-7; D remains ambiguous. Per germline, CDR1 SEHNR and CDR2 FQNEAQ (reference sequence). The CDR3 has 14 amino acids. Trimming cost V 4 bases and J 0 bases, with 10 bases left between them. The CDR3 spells CASSSEVSSYEQYF. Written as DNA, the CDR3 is TGTGCCAGCAGCTCCGAGGTGAGCTCCTACGAGCAGTACTTC.

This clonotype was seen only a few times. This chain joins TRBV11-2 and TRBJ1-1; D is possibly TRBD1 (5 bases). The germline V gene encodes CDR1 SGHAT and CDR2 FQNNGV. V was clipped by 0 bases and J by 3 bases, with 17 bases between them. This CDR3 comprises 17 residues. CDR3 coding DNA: TGTGCCAGCAGCTTAGAAGATTTTGCGGGGCCGTACACTGAAGCTTTCTTT. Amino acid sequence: CASSLEDFAGPYTEAFF.

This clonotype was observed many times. DNA of the CDR3: TGTGCCAGCAGCGGGACTAGCGGGGGTTCTAGCACAGATACGCAGTATTTT. Protein: CASSGTSGGSSTDTQYF. The rearrangement uses TRBV7-3 and TRBJ2-3, with 14 nucleotides matching TRBD2. Trimming took 5 bases from V and 0 from J; bases not matched to a gene: 4. Germline values: CDR1 SGHTA, CDR2 FQGTGA. The length of the CDR3 is 17 residues. The variable domain in full, with the rest retrieved from reference TRBV7-3 and TRBJ2-3, is GAGVSQTPSNKVTEKGKYVELRCDPISGHTALYWYRQSLGQGPEFLIYFQGTGAADDSGLPNDRFFAVRPEGSVSTLKIQRTERGDSAVYLCASSGTSGGSSTDTQYFGPGTRLTVL.

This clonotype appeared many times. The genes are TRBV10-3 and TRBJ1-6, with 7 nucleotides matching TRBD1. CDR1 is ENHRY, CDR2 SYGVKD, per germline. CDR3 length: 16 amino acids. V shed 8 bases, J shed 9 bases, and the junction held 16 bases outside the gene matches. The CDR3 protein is CAIGTDRPVWFSPLHF. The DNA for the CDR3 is TGTGCCATCGGGACAGATCGGCCCGTCTGGTTTTCACCCCTCCACTTT.